These 2 T cell receptor beta chains share one sample of origin, sequenced in a study of beta chain features in type 1 diabetes. Reverse transcription of all isolated RNA meant that expressed TCRB transcripts were sequenced. TCRdb's copy holds only in-frame clones and misses some; the assay was immunoSEQ multiplex PCR. Found here are under 300,000 clones, approximately 15% of them singletons; the top ten hold 0.015% to 0.02%. General study findings and limits: Moderately but significantly shorter TCRB CDR3s were found in Type 1 diabetes patients in all four CD4+ subsets.

No antigen is known for these receptors. Material: naive CD4+ T cells from blood. These receptor sequences come from a young man with type 1 diabetes.

This clone occurred a few times. J is TRBJ1-2 and V is TRBV7-2; 8 bases agree with TRBD1. The CDR3 contains 15 residues. V shed 1 base and J 4 bases; nucleotides not matched to a gene: 5. Germline assignment: CDR1 SGHTA and CDR2 FQGNSA. In DNA, the CDR3 is TGTGCCAGCAGCTTAGGGGCAGGGGGCCGCTATGGCTACACCTTC. Translated: CASSLGAGGRYGYTF.

This clone was seen only a few times. The chain employs TRBV11-3 and TRBJ2-7, with 12 bases matching TRBD2. This CDR3 region has 15 residues. Germline CDR1 SGHNT, CDR2 YENEEA. V lost 6 bases, J lost 4 bases, and 7 bases stayed unmatched. The DNA of the CDR3 is TGTGCCAGCAGTCCCCCGACTAGCGGGGGATACGAGCAGTACTTC. Its protein product is CASSPPTSGGYEQYF.